This T cell receptor beta chain was recovered during a study of tumor-infiltrating lymphocytes in glioblastoma multiforme. Worth noting for this clonotype: One junction end does not reproduce the germline sequence, and a read error may be involved.

Three nested ARM-PCR rounds with V-beta and C-beta primers built TCRB libraries. One entry per CDR3 protein results from TCRdb running MiXCR on the multiplex PCR reads. Here the sample spans about 13,000 distinct CDR3 sequences, approximately 70% being singletons. The source is a male donor with glioblastoma. Sequencing was performed on brain tumor tissue.

The CDR3 loop reads CARSLVGFIGTEAFF. The CDR3 DNA sequence: TGTGCCAGAAGTTTAGTTGGGTTTATAGGCACTGAAGCTTTCTTT. V is TRBV12-3 or TRBV12-4 and J is TRBJ1-1, with no clear D. The length of the CDR3 is 15 residues.